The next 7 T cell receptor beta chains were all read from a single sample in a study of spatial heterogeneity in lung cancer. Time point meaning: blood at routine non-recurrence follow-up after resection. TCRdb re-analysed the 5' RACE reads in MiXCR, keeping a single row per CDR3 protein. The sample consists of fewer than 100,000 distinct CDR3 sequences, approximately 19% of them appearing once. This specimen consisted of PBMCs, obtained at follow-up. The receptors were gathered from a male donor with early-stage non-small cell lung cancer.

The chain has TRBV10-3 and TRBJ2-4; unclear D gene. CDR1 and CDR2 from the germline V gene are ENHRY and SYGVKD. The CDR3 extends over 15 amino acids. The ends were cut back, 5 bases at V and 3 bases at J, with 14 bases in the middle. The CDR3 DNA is TGTGCCATCAGTCCCGGGTTAAGGGACAAAAACATTCAGTACTTC. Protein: CAISPGLRDKNIQYF.

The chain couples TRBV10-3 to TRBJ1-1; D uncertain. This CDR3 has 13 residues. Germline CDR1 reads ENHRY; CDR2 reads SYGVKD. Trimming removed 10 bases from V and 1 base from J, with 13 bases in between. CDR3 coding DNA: TGTGCCACTCGGGCCGAACCGAACACTGAAGCTTTCTTT. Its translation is CATRAEPNTEAFF.

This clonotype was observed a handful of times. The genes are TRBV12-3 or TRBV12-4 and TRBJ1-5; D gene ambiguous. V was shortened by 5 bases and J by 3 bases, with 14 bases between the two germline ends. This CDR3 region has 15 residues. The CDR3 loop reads CASSGRSAPNQPQHF. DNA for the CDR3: TGTGCCAGCAGTGGACGTTCGGCCCCCAATCAGCCCCAGCATTTT.

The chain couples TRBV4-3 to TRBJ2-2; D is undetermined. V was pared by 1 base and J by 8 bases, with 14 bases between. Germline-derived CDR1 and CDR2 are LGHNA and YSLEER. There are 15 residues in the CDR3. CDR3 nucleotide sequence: TGCGCCAGCAGCCAAGTAGCTCTCTCTGCTGGGGAGCTGTTTTTT. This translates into CASSQVALSAGELFF.

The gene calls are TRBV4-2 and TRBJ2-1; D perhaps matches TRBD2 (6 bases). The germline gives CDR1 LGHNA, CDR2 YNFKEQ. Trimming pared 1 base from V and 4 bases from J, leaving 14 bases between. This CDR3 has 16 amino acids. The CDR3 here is CASSQGADYLYNEQFF. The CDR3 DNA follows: TGTGCCAGCAGCCAAGGGGCGGACTACCTATACAATGAGCAGTTCTTC.

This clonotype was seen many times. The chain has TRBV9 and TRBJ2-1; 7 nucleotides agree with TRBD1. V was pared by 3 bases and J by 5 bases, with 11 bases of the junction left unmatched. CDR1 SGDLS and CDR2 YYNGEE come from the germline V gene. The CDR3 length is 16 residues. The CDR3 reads CASSAGPGQSDNEQFF. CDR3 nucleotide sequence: TGTGCCAGCAGCGCTGGTCCGGGACAGAGCGACAATGAGCAGTTCTTC. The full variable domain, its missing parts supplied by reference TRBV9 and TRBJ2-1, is DSGVTQTPKHLITATGQRVTLRCSPRSGDLSVYWYQQSLDQGLQFLIQYYNGEERAKGNILERFSAQQFPDLHSELNLSSLELGDSALYFCASSAGPGQSDNEQFFGPGTRLTVL.

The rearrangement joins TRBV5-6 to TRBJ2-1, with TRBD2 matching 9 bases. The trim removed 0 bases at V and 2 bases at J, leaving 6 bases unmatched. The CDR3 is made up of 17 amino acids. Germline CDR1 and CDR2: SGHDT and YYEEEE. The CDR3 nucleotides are TGTGCCAGCAGCTTGGGTAGCGGGAGCACCCCCTACAATGAGCAGTTCTTC. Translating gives CASSLGSGSTPYNEQFF.